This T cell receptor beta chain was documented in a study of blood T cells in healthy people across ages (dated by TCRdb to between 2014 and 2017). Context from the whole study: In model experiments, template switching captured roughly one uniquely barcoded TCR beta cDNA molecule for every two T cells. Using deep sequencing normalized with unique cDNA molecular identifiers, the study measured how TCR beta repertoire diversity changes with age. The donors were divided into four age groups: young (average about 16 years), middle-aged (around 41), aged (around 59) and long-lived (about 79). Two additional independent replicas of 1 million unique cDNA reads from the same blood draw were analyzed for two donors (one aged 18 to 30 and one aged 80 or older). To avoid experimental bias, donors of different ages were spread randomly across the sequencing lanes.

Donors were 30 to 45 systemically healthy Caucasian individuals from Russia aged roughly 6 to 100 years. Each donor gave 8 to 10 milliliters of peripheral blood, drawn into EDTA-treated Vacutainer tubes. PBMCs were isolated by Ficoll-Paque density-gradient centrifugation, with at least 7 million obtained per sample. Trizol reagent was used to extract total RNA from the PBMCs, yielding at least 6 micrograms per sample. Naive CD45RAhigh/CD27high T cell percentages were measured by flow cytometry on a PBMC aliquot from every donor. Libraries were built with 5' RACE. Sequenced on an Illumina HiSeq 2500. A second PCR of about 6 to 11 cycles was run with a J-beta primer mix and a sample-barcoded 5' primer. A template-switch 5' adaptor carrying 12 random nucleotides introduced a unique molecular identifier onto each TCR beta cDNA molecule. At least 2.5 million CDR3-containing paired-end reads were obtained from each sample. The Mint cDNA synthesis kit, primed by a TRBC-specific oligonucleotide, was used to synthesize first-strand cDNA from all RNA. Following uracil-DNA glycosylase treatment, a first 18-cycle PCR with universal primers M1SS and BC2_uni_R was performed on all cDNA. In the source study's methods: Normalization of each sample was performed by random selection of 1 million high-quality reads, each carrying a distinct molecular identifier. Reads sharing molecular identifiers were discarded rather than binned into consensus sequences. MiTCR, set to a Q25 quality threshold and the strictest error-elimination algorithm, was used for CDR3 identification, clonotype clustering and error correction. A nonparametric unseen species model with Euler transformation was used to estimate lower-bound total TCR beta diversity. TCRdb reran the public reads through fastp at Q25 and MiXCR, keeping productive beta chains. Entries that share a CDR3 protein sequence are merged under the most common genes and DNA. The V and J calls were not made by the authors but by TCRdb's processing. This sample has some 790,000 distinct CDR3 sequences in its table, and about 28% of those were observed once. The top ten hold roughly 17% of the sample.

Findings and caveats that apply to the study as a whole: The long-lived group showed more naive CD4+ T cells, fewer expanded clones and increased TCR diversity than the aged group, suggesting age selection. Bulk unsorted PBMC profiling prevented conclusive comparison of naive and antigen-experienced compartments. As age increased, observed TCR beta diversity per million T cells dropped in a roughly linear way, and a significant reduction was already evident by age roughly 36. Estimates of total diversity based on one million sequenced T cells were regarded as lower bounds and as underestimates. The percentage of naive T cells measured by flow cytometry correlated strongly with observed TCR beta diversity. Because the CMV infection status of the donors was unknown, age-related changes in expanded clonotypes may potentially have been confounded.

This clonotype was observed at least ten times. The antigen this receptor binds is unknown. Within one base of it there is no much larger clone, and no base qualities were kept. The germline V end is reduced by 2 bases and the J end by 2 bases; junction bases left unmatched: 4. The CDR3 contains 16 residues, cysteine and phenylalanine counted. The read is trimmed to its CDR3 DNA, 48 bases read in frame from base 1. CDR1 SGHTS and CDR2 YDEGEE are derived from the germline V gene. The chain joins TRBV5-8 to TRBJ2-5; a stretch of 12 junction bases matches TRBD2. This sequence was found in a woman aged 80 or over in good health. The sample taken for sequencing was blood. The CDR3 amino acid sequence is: CASSFTTSGGQETQYF. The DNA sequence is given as TGTGCCAGCAGCTTTACGACTAGCGGGGGACAAGAGACCCAGTACTTC.